A selection of T cell receptor beta chains follows, all from one sample in a study of blood T cell repertoires in COVID-19. The method was immunoSEQ multiplex PCR; TCRdb's version includes in-frame clones alone and lacks a portion of them. Here the sample spans about 320,000 clones, approximately 88% being singletons. The sequenced sample was PBMCs or T cells enriched from blood (not recorded which). Receptors originate from a man in his fifties or sixties who had recovered from COVID-19. Both conserved end residues are part of each CDR3. The order of the fields is D gene, clone size, V gene, J gene, CDR3 protein, CDR3 DNA. A D gene is named only where the DNA matches it firmly. Expanded clones are given a class, and other clones once, few, many or no size at all.

-	-	TRBV20-1	TRBJ2-7	CSASGAATSYEQYF	TGCAGTGCTAGTGGGGCAGCTACTTCCTACGAGCAGTACTTC
TRBD2	few	TRBV5-4	TRBJ2-3	CASSLARGGWEDTQYF	TGTGCCAGCAGCTTGGCACGGGGGGGGTGGGAAGATACGCAGTATTTT
-	-	TRBV27	TRBJ2-7	CASSSPLNRYEQYF	TGTGCCAGCAGTTCCCCCCTCAACCGGTACGAGCAGTACTTC
-	-	TRBV3-1/TRBV3-2	TRBJ2-3	CASSRNPGTGRADTQYF	TGTGCCAGCAGCCGAAACCCCGGGACTGGACGGGCAGATACGCAGTATTTT
TRBD2	-	TRBV3-1/TRBV3-2	TRBJ2-7	CASQRAGGSDEQYF	TGTGCCAGCCAACGCGCGGGAGGATCTGACGAGCAGTACTTC
TRBD1	-	TRBV6-5	TRBJ2-7	CASSYASGGQGYEQYF	TGTGCCAGCAGTTACGCCTCGGGGGGACAGGGTTACGAGCAGTACTTC
-	-	TRBV2	TRBJ1-5	CASSSGRRGNQPQHF	TGTGCCAGCAGTAGTGGCCGCAGGGGTAATCAGCCCCAGCATTTT
TRBD2	-	TRBV28	TRBJ2-2	CASSLWSSGNTGELFF	TGTGCCAGCAGTTTATGGTCTAGCGGGAACACCGGGGAGCTGTTTTTT
TRBD1	-	TRBV28	TRBJ2-7	CASSSGQHYEQYF	TGTGCCAGCAGTTCGGGACAGCACTACGAGCAGTACTTC
TRBD1	-	TRBV20-1	TRBJ1-5	CSASGQGASNQPQHF	TGCAGTGCTAGTGGGCAGGGGGCGAGCAATCAGCCCCAGCATTTT
-	-	TRBV4-2	TRBJ1-2	CASSQEVMADYGYTF	TGTGCCAGCAGCCAAGAGGTGATGGCAGATTATGGCTACACCTTC
-	-	TRBV28	TRBJ2-5	CASSLNTETQYF	TGTGCCAGCAGTTTAAACACGGAGACCCAGTACTTC
-	-	TRBV28	TRBJ2-1	CASSSEEERRGTYNEQFF	TGTGCCAGCAGTTCCGAGGAGGAGAGGAGGGGTACCTACAATGAGCAGTTCTTC
TRBD1	-	TRBV4-1	TRBJ1-2	CASSPTGGLVGYTF	TGCGCCAGCAGCCCAACAGGGGGATTGGTTGGCTACACCTTC
TRBD1	once	TRBV6-6	TRBJ1-1	CASSTGGAPGTEAFF	TGTGCCAGCTCGACAGGGGGCGCCCCGGGGACTGAAGCTTTCTTT
TRBD1	-	TRBV28	TRBJ1-5	CASRPTGGWQPQHF	TGTGCCAGCAGGCCCACAGGGGGCTGGCAGCCCCAGCATTTT
TRBD2	-	TRBV7-9	TRBJ2-1	CASSSLAGGFDEQFF	TGTGCCAGCAGTTCACTAGCGGGAGGATTTGATGAGCAGTTCTTC
-	-	TRBV5-1	TRBJ2-3	CASRYAGTDTQYF	TGCGCCAGCAGGTATGCGGGCACAGATACGCAGTATTTT
-	-	TRBV24-1	TRBJ2-5	CATRGGAGETQYF	TGTGCCACCCGAGGGGGGGCAGGGGAGACCCAGTACTTC
-	once	TRBV28	TRBJ1-2	CASSPPRRGYGYTF	TGTGCCAGCAGCCCCCCTCGAAGGGGCTATGGCTACACCTTC
TRBD1	-	TRBV18	TRBJ1-3	CASSPQGANSGNTIYF	TGTGCCAGCTCACCCCAGGGGGCCAACTCTGGAAACACCATATATTTT
-	-	TRBV11-3	TRBJ2-7	CASSSSGPPYEQYF	TGTGCCAGCAGCTCCAGCGGACCCCCCTACGAGCAGTACTTC
-	-	TRBV28	TRBJ2-6	CASSLGQVANVLTF	TGTGCCAGCAGCCTGGGACAAGTGGCCAACGTCCTGACTTTC
TRBD2	-	TRBV3-1/TRBV3-2	TRBJ2-7	CASSPGAGGTYEQYF	TGTGCCAGCAGCCCAGGAGCGGGAGGGACCTACGAGCAGTACTTC
TRBD1	once	TRBV7-3	TRBJ1-1	CASSRTGADTEAFF	TGTGCCAGCAGCCGGACAGGGGCGGACACTGAAGCTTTCTTT
-	once	TRBV5-4	TRBJ2-2	CASSLVAAANTGELFF	TGTGCCAGCAGCTTAGTAGCGGCCGCGAACACCGGGGAGCTGTTTTTT